The TCR beta chain under discussion was sequenced for a study of T-cell reconstitution after alpha-beta-depleted transplantation in children. Whole-study findings and limits: T-cell counts and diversity at one year post-transplant came mainly from newly produced T cells.

The CDR3 runs 15 residues. CDR1 and CDR2 (germline): DFQATT, SNEGSKA (reference sequence). V was clipped by 6 bases and J by 5 bases, with 23 bases between them. A note on this clonotype: Its antigen is not known.

Library preparation (for TCRbeta) was performed with unique molecular identifiers. TCRdb independently ran MiXCR on the PCR reads; one entry per CDR3 protein. Altogether 440,000 or so distinct CDR3 sequences are present, around two fifths being singletons, with the ten largest covering around 29%. V and J are TRBV20-1 and TRBJ2-7; D perhaps matches TRBD1 (6 bases). This receptor was identified in a girl aged 2-10 years with aplastic anemia, due to receive a stem cell transplant. The source material was PBMCs, sampled before TCRalphabeta/CD19-depleted stem cell transplant. CDR3 nucleotide sequence: TGCAGTGCAGAGGAGAGGTCCAGGGGTGGGGACGAGCAGTACTTC. Its translation is CSAEERSRGGDEQYF.